The 8 T cell receptor beta chains below come from one sample, sequenced in a study of T cells in Graves' hyperthyroidism and ophthalmopathy. Researchers amplified the TCR beta CDR3 regions from RNA transcripts. HTBI primers drove first-round RT-PCR of the TCR CDR3. TCRdb reanalysed the multiplex PCR reads using MiXCR and keeps one entry per CDR3 protein. The sample contains about 480,000 distinct CDR3 sequences, 22% of which appear only once. The specimen was blood. Receptors originate from a woman in her seventies with Graves' ophthalmopathy.

This chain uses TRBV6-1 with TRBJ1-4; 8 positions match TRBD1. Losses at the gene ends were 3 bases for V and 1 base for J; bases not matched to a gene: 4. Germline V gene lookup returns CDR1 MNHNS and CDR2 SASEGT. CDR3 length: 16 residues. The DNA of the CDR3 is TGTGCCAGCAGTGATTACGACAGGGGAACTAATGAAAAACTGTTTTTT. Translating gives CASSDYDRGTNEKLFF.

Ten or more counts support this clonotype. The chain recombines TRBV20-1 with TRBJ2-5; TRBD2 aligns across 8 bases. The length of the CDR3 is 16 residues. The ends lost 1 base at V and 2 bases at J; junction bases unmatched: 9. Germline V CDR1 and CDR2: DFQATT, SNEGSKA (reference sequence). For the CDR3, the DNA is TGCAGTGCTAGAGGGGGGATAGCGGGACATCAAGAGACCCAGTACTTC. It translates to CSARGGIAGHQETQYF.

This clonotype was seen a handful of times. The rearrangement uses TRBV10-3 and TRBJ2-2, with TRBD1 as a possible D gene (6 bases). V was clipped by 6 bases and J by 0 bases, with 11 bases between them. CDR1 ENHRY and CDR2 SYGVKD come from the germline V gene. The CDR3 consists of 15 residues. The CDR3 nucleotides are TGTGCCATCAGCGATGACAGGTCGAACACCGGGGAGCTGTTTTTT. Translating it yields CAISDDRSNTGELFF.

This clonotype was recorded at least ten times. The rearrangement uses TRBV12-3 or TRBV12-4 and TRBJ1-1; 9 bases agree with TRBD1. V trimming: 10 bases; J trimming: 3 bases; junction bases outside the gene matches: 6. The CDR3 sequence is 13 residues long. CDR3 region: CANRDREDTEAFF. The CDR3 DNA follows: TGTGCCAACCGGGACAGGGAGGACACTGAAGCTTTCTTT.

This clonotype has a handful of counts. CDR3 sequence: CASSQWVLGADTQYF. CDR3 bases: TGTGCCAGCAGTCAGTGGGTTTTGGGGGCAGATACGCAGTATTTT. The chain joins TRBV12-3 or TRBV12-4 to TRBJ2-3; possibly TRBD1 or TRBD2 for D (5 bases each). The V gene lost 5 bases and the J gene lost 4 bases, with 16 bases spanning the gap. This CDR3 contains 15 residues.

This clonotype was detected a few times. The chain couples TRBV5-1 to TRBJ2-1; 9 bases map to TRBD1. This CDR3 comprises 15 residues. In germline, CDR1 is SGHRS, CDR2 YFSETQ. The V segment lost 4 bases and the J segment 7 bases; nucleotides outside the gene matches: 9. CDR3 in DNA: TGCGCCAGCAGCCTTGGGACAGGGTTAGGGAATGAGCAGTTCTTC. Its protein is CASSLGTGLGNEQFF.

This clonotype was counted once. The V and J genes are TRBV10-2 and TRBJ1-1, with D perhaps matching TRBD1 (5 bases). Trimming removed 3 bases from V and 6 bases from J, with 8 bases in between. Germline CDR1 is WSHSY and CDR2 is SAAADI. The CDR3 contains 12 residues. The CDR3 nucleotides read TGCGCCAGCAGTGAAAGGGACCCTGAAGCTTTCTTT. Protein sequence: CASSERDPEAFF.

This clonotype was recorded a few times. The chain uses TRBV28 and TRBJ2-5; 11 bases line up with TRBD2. The CDR3 totals 13 residues. The V segment lost 10 bases and the J segment 4 bases; nucleotides outside the gene matches: 5. The germline V gene has CDR1 MDHEN and CDR2 SYDVKM. DNA for the CDR3: TGTGCCACGAGAACTAGCGGGAGAGAGACCCAGTACTTC. Protein product: CATRTSGRETQYF.